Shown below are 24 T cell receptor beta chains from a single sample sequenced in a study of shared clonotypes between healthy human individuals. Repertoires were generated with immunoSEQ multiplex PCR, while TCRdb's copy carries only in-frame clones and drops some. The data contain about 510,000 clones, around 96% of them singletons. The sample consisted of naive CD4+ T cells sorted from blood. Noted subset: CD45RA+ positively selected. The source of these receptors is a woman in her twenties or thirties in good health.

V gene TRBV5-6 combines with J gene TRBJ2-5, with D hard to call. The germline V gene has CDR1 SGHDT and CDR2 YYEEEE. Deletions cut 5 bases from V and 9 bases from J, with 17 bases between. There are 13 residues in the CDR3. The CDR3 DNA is TGTGCCAGCAGAAATATGAATTCAAGGGCCCAGTACTTC. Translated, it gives CASRNMNSRAQYF.

This chain's CDR3 is CASSIWINSYEQYF. The CDR3 nucleotides are TGTGCCAGTAGTATTTGGATAAATTCCTACGAGCAGTACTTC. This rearrangement joins TRBV19 to TRBJ2-5; the D is unclear. The tail of the sequence fits TRBJ2-7 better, so the J call may be wrong. Germline V gene lookup returns CDR1 LNHDA and CDR2 SQIVND (reference sequence). The CDR3 covers 14 residues.

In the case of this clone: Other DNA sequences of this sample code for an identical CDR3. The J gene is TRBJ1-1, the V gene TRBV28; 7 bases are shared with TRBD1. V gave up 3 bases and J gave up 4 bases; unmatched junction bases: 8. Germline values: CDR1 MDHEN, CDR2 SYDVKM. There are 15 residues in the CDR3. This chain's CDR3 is CASSLPQGPGTEAFF. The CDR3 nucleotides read TGTGCCAGCAGTTTGCCACAGGGGCCCGGCACTGAAGCTTTCTTT.

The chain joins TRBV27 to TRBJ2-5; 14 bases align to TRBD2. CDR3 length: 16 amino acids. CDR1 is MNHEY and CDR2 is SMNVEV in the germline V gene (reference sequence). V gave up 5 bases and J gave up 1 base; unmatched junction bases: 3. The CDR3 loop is CASSRTSGRIQETQYF. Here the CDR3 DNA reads TGTGCCAGCAGTCGGACTAGCGGGAGGATCCAAGAGACCCAGTACTTC.

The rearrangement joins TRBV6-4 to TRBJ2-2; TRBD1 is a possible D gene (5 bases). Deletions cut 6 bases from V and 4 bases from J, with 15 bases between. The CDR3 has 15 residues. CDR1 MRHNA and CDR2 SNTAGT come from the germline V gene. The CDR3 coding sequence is TGTGCCAGCAGAATTGGACATTCGGGCACCGGGGAGCTGTTTTTT. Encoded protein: CASRIGHSGTGELFF.

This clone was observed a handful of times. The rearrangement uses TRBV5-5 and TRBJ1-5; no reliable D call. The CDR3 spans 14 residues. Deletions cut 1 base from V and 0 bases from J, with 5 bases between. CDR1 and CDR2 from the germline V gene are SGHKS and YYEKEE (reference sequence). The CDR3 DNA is TGTGCCAGCAGCTTGACAGATAGCAATCAGCCCCAGCATTTT. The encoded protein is CASSLTDSNQPQHF.

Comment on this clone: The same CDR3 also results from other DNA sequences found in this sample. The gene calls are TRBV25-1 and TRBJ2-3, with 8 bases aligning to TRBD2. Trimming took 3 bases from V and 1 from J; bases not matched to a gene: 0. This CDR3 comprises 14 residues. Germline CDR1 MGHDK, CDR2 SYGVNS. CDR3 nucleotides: TGTGCCAGCAGTGATAGCGGGGGCACAGATACGCAGTATTTT. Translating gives CASSDSGGTDTQYF.

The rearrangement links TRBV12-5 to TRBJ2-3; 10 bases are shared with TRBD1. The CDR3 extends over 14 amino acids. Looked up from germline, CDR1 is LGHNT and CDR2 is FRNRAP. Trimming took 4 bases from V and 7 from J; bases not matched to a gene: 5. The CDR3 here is CASGSDRGPNTQYF. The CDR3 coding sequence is TGTGCTAGTGGTTCCGACAGGGGGCCGAATACGCAGTATTTT.

The chain's CDR3 is CASSPQGPGGSSYEQYF. The CDR3, as DNA: TGTGCCAGCTCACCGCAGGGACCCGGAGGGAGCTCCTACGAGCAGTACTTC. The J gene is TRBJ2-7, the V gene TRBV18; a possible D gene is TRBD2 (6 bases). The CDR3 is 17 amino acids. The germline CDR1 and CDR2 sequences are KGHSH and LQKENI. V was cut by 3 bases and J by 0 bases, with 18 bases left in between.

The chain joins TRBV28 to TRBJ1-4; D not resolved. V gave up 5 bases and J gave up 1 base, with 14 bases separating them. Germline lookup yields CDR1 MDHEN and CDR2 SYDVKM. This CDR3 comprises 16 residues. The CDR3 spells CASSPTRGRTNEKLFF. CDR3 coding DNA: TGTGCCAGCAGTCCCACCCGGGGTAGAACTAATGAAAAACTGTTTTTT.

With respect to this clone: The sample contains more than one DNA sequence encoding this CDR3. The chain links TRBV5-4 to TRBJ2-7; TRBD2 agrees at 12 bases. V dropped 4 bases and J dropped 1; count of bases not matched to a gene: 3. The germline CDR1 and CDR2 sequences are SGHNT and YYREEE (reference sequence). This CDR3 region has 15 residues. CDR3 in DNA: TGTGCCAGCAGCCCCGGACTAGCGGGGTCCTACGAGCAGTACTTC. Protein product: CASSPGLAGSYEQYF.

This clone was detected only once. CDR3 DNA sequence: TGTGCCAGCAGCACAGGGGGCGGGGAGCTGTTTTTT. Translated, it gives CASSTGGGELFF. The chain has TRBV6-1 and TRBJ2-2; 8 positions agree with TRBD1. CDR1 is MNHNS, CDR2 SASEGT, per germline. This CDR3 is 12 amino acids long. V trimming: 6 bases; J trimming: 7 bases; junction bases outside the gene matches: 1.

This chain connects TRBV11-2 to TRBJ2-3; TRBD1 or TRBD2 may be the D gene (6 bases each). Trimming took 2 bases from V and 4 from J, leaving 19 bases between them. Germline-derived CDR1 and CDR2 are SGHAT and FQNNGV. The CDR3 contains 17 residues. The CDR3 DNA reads TGTGCCAGCAGCTTACCAACAGGGTGGGAGGACGCAGATACGCAGTATTTT. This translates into CASSLPTGWEDADTQYF.

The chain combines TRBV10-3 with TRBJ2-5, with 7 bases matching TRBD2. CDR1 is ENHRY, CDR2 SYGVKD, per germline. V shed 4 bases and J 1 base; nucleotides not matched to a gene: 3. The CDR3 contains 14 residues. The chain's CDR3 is CAISATGGQETQYF. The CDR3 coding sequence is TGTGCCATCAGTGCTACGGGAGGCCAAGAGACCCAGTACTTC.

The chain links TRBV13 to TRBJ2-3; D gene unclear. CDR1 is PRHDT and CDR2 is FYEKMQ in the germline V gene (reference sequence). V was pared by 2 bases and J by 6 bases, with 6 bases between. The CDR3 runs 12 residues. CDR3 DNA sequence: TGTGCCAGCAGCTTACCGGTGGATACGCAGTATTTT. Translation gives CASSLPVDTQYF.

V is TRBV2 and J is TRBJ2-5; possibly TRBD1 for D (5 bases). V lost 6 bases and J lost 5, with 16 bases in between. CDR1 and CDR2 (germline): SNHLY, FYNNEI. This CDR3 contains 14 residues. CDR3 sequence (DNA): TGTGCCAGCAGCGACACGACGGCAGGGGAGACCCAGTACTTC. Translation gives CASSDTTAGETQYF.

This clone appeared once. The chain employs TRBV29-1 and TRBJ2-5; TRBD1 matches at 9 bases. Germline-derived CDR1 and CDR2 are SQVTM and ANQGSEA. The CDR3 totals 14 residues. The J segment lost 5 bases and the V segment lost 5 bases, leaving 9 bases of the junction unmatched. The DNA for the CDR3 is TGCAGCGTTATTAGACAGGGGGTAGGGGAGACCCAGTACTTC. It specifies CSVIRQGVGETQYF. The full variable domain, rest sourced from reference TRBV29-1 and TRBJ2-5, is SAVISQKPSRDICQRGTSLTIQCQVDSQVTMMFWYRQQPGQSLTLIATANQGSEATYESGFVIDKFPISRPNLTFSTLTVSNMSPEDSSIYLCSVIRQGVGETQYFGPGTRLLVL.

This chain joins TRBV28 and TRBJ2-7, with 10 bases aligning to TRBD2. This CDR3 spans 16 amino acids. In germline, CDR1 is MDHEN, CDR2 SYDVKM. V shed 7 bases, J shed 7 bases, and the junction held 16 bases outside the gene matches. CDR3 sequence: CASTRVLGLAAREQYF. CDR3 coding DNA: TGTGCCAGCACCAGGGTACTAGGACTAGCGGCTCGGGAGCAGTACTTC.

CDR3 sequence (DNA): TGCGCCAGCAGCTTGGGGGCAGCTATTAATGAAAAACTGTTTTTT. Translating gives CASSLGAAINEKLFF. The V gene is TRBV5-1, the J gene TRBJ1-4, with D hard to call. The germline V and J ends were trimmed by 0 bases and 4 bases, with 10 bases remaining between them. CDR1 is SGHRS, CDR2 YFSETQ, per germline. This CDR3 has 15 residues. The full variable domain, rest sourced from reference TRBV5-1 and TRBJ1-4, is KAGVTQTPRYLIKTRGQQVTLSCSPISGHRSVSWYQQTPGQGLQFLFEYFSETQRNKGNFPGRFSGRQFSNSRSEMNVSTLELGDSALYLCASSLGAAINEKLFFGSGTQLSVL.

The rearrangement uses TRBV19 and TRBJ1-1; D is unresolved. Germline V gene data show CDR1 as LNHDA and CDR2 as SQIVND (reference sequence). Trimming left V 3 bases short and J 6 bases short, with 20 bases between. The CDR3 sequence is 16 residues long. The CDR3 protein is CASSIGIAGVVAEAFF. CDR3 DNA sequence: TGTGCCAGTAGTATTGGTATTGCGGGTGTGGTTGCTGAAGCTTTCTTT.

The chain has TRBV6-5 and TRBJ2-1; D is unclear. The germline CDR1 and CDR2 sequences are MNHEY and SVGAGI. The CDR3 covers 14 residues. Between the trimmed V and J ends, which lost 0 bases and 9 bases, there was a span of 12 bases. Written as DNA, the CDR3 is TGTGCCAGCAGTTACTCGATTGATAGGGCTGAGCAGTTCTTC. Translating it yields CASSYSIDRAEQFF.

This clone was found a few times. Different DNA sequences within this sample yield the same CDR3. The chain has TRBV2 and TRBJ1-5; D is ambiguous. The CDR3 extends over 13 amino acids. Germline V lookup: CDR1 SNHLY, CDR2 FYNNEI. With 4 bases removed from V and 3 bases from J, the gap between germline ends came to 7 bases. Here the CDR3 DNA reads TGTGCCAGCAGTGGCGGATTCAATCAGCCCCAGCATTTT. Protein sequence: CASSGGFNQPQHF.

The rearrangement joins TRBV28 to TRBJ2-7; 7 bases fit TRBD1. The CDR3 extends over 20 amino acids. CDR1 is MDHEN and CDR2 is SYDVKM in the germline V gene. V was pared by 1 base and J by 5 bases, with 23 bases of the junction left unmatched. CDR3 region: CASSLFSYGNLQGNNDEQYF. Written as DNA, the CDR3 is TGTGCCAGCAGTTTATTCTCCTACGGAAACCTACAGGGGAATAACGACGAGCAGTACTTC. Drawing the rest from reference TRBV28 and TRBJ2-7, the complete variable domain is DVKVTQSSRYLVKRTGEKVFLECVQDMDHENMFWYRQDPGLGLRLIYFSYDVKMKEKGDIPEGYSVSREKKERFSLILESASTNQTSMYLCASSLFSYGNLQGNNDEQYFGPGTRLTVT.

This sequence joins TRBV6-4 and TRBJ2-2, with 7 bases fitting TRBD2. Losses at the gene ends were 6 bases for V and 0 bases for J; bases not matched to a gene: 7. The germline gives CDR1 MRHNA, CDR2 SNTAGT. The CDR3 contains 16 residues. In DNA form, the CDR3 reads TGTGCCAGCAGACCCCAGGGAGGGGCGAACACCGGGGAGCTGTTTTTT. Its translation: CASRPQGGANTGELFF.